This entry describes one T cell receptor (beta chain). Its antigen is unidentified. This sample is part of a study of cytomegalovirus exposure and HLA in healthy donors. The overall study: The early release's HLA-typed donors yielded approximately 82 million unique TCRs.

The study ran its PCR with 60 Vbeta and 13 Jbeta primers. Sequencing was performed with immunoSEQ multiplex PCR; in TCRdb, only in-frame clones are kept and a portion is missing. The sample includes 130,000 to 150,000 clones, around 79% of them seen just once. Per germline, CDR1 MDHEN and CDR2 SYDVKM. Trimming removed 4 bases at V and 6 bases at J, with 19 bases between. The CDR3 length is 16 residues. Findings of the study overall: In a later analysis, an Asian-associated ancestry cluster reportedly showed fewer N-insertions than the approximately 700-donor mean. A later analysis by the authors found several of the most significant clusters apparently linked to common viral pathogens.

The specimen sequenced was PBMCs. The V gene is TRBV28, the J gene TRBJ2-1; TRBD1 is a possible D gene (6 bases). This TCR came from a woman aged 45-59 years in good health and CMV-seropositive. This CDR3 reads CASSYPPGQGPNEQFF. CDR3 sequence (DNA): TGTGCCAGCAGTTACCCTCCGGGACAAGGACCCAATGAGCAGTTCTTC. Supplemented by reference TRBV28 and TRBJ2-1, the full variable domain reads DVKVTQSSRYLVKRTGEKVFLECVQDMDHENMFWYRQDPGLGLRLIYFSYDVKMKEKGDIPEGYSVSREKKERFSLILESASTNQTSMYLCASSYPPGQGPNEQFFGPGTRLTVL.